The 27 T cell receptor beta chains listed next were all sequenced from one sample in a study of T cell responses to AZD1222 COVID-19 vaccine. Measured with immunoSEQ multiplex PCR; TCRdb has only the in-frame clones, and not every one. The sample has about 120,000 clones, 80% to 95% seen once. The sequencing used peripheral blood, collected 28 days after the second dose of the MenACWY control vaccine. These receptors were obtained from an adult who received the MenACWY meningococcal vaccine as a control.

The chain has TRBV28 and TRBJ1-5, with D unresolved. From germline, CDR1 is MDHEN and CDR2 SYDVKM. The CDR3 covers 17 residues. Trimming cost V 3 bases and J 3 bases, with 18 bases left between them. Here the CDR3 DNA reads TGTGCCAGCAGTTTTTTCCATCCGGGGAGGGACAATCAGCCCCAGCATTTT. This sequence encodes CASSFFHPGRDNQPQHF.

The chain joins TRBV11-2 to TRBJ1-5; D uncertain. The CDR3 sequence is 15 residues long. Trimming shortened V by 1 base and J by 0 bases, and 7 bases separated the two germline ends. Germline V gene lookup returns CDR1 SGHAT and CDR2 FQNNGV. CDR3 loop: CASSLGSHSNQPQHF. In DNA form, the CDR3 reads TGTGCCAGCAGCTTAGGCAGCCATAGCAATCAGCCCCAGCATTTT.

The V gene is TRBV7-9, the J gene TRBJ2-3; no clear D gene. CDR3 length: 17 residues. The V end was cut by 1 base, the J end by 0 bases, with 14 bases between. From germline, CDR1 is SEHNR and CDR2 FQNEAQ (reference sequence). In nucleotides, the CDR3 is TGTGCCAGCAGCTTAGACCTCGGCGGAACTAGCACAGATACGCAGTATTTT. It yields the protein CASSLDLGGTSTDTQYF. Full variable domain (outside the CDR3, taken from reference TRBV7-9 and TRBJ2-3): DTGVSQNPRHKITKRGQNVTFRCDPISEHNRLYWYRQTLGQGPEFLTYFQNEAQLEKSRLLSDRFSAERPKGSFSTLEIQRTEQGDSAMYLCASSLDLGGTSTDTQYFGPGTRLTVL.

This clone appeared once. The V and J genes are TRBV19 and TRBJ2-6; TRBD1 matches at 9 bases. CDR1 and CDR2 (germline): LNHDA, SQIVND (reference sequence). The J segment lost 3 bases and the V segment lost 7 bases, leaving 10 bases of the junction unmatched. The CDR3 consists of 17 residues. The CDR3 sequence: CASMRGDRVNGANVLTF. Here the CDR3 DNA reads TGTGCCAGTATGAGGGGGGACAGGGTCAATGGGGCCAACGTCCTGACTTTC.

The chain carries TRBV18 and TRBJ2-3; no clear D. Germline V CDR1 and CDR2: KGHSH, LQKENI. V dropped 4 bases and J dropped 2 bases, with 7 bases sitting between them. This CDR3 region has 13 residues. The CDR3 protein is CASSRTNTDTQYF. CDR3 nucleotides: TGTGCCAGCTCACGAACGAACACAGATACGCAGTATTTT.

This chain's CDR3 is CASSLGSRGGSGNTIYF. Here the CDR3 DNA reads TGTGCCAGCAGTTTAGGGAGCAGGGGCGGCTCTGGAAACACCATATATTTT. The J gene is TRBJ1-3, the V gene TRBV28; D possibly corresponds to TRBD1 (6 bases). Per the germline V gene, CDR1 is MDHEN and CDR2 is SYDVKM. This CDR3 region has 17 residues. The V and J ends lost 2 bases and 0 bases respectively, with 14 bases between them.

J is TRBJ2-4 and V is TRBV4-2, with D maybe TRBD2 (6 bases). V was cut by 0 bases and J by 6 bases, with 12 bases left in between. The CDR3 is 15 amino acids. CDR1 is LGHNA, CDR2 YNFKEQ, per germline. CDR3 in amino acids: CASSQDWRGVNIQYF. In DNA, the CDR3 is TGTGCCAGCAGCCAAGATTGGAGGGGAGTAAACATTCAGTACTTC.

The sample holds a few counts of this clone. The chain couples TRBV4-3 to TRBJ2-7; the D is unclear. This CDR3 comprises 12 residues. Trimming took 5 bases from V and 2 from J, leaving 7 bases between them. Germline loops: CDR1 LGHNA, CDR2 YSLEER. CDR3 residues: CASSNTPYEQYV. The CDR3 DNA is TGCGCCAGCAGCAACACCCCCTACGAGCAGTACGTC.

The chain links TRBV5-4 to TRBJ2-7, with D possibly TRBD1 on 6 matching bases. Germline CDR1 and CDR2: SGHNT and YYREEE (reference sequence). V lost 3 bases and J 1 base, leaving 11 bases between the germline ends. The CDR3 is 14 amino acids. The CDR3 nucleotides read TGTGCCAGCAGCTCAAAGGACAGTTCCTACGAGCAGTACGTC. Its protein is CASSSKDSSYEQYV.

The V call is TRBV28, the J call TRBJ1-6; TRBD1 aligns across 9 bases. Germline CDR1 is MDHEN and CDR2 is SYDVKM. This CDR3 is 15 amino acids long. Trimming at V came to 3 bases and at J to 5 bases, leaving 2 bases not matched to a gene. The CDR3 is CASSFGTGNNSPLHF. The DNA for the CDR3 is TGTGCCAGCAGTTTCGGGACAGGGAATAATTCACCCCTCCACTTT.

The gene calls are TRBV12-3 or TRBV12-4 and TRBJ1-3; D might be TRBD1 (5 bases). The ends were cut back, 7 bases at V and 8 bases at J, with 12 bases in the middle. The CDR3 has 12 amino acids. Here the CDR3 DNA reads TGTGCCAGCAATACATGGGGGGACACCATATATTTT. It yields the protein CASNTWGDTIYF.

The genes are TRBV3-1 (or the pseudogene TRBV3-2) and TRBJ2-1, with D tentatively TRBD2 (6 bases). The CDR3 covers 19 residues. CDR1 and CDR2 from the germline V gene are LGHDT and YNNKEL (reference sequence). The V end was cut by 1 base, the J end by 0 bases, with 19 bases between. CDR3 nucleotides: TGTGCCAGCAGCCAAGCCCCTGACGGAGGGGTAATCTCCTACAATGAGCAGTTCTTC. Protein: CASSQAPDGGVISYNEQFF.

This chain links TRBV6-4 with TRBJ1-6, with TRBD1 as a possible D gene (5 bases). The CDR3 length is 16 residues. Per germline, CDR1 MRHNA and CDR2 SNTAGT. V lost 6 bases, J lost 7 bases, and 19 bases lay in between. The CDR3 region has the DNA TGTGCCAGCAGCAACCACGGGGCAGGCGAGAATTCACCCCTCCACTTT. Encoded protein: CASSNHGAGENSPLHF.

V gene TRBV6-1 combines with J gene TRBJ2-4, with D perhaps matching TRBD1 (5 bases). V was pared by 3 bases and J by 9 bases, with 12 bases between. Germline V gene lookup returns CDR1 MNHNS and CDR2 SASEGT. This CDR3 spans 13 amino acids. The CDR3 spells CASSEGRGSIQYF. CDR3 in DNA: TGTGCCAGCAGTGAGGGTAGGGGAAGCATTCAGTACTTC.

This clone appeared a few times. The CDR3: CATSDLGQVGYTF. CDR3 in DNA: TGTGCCACCAGTGATTTGGGACAAGTTGGCTACACCTTC. This chain joins TRBV24-1 and TRBJ1-2; tentatively, D is TRBD1 (5 bases). CDR1 KGHDR and CDR2 SFDVKD come from the germline V gene. Trimming took 0 bases from V and 7 from J, leaving 8 bases between them. This CDR3 spans 13 amino acids.

The chain has TRBV6-1 and TRBJ2-5, with D perhaps given as TRBD1 or TRBD2 (5 bases each). The CDR3 contains 14 residues. CDR1 and CDR2 from the germline V gene are MNHNS and SASEGT. V was trimmed by 2 bases and J by 4 bases, leaving 11 bases between them. In DNA, the CDR3 is TGTGCCAGCAGTGAACCTCGGGGCGGAGAGACCCAGTACTTC. Encoded protein: CASSEPRGGETQYF.

The chain uses TRBV4-1 and TRBJ1-5; D perhaps matches TRBD1 (6 bases). The CDR3 length is 17 residues. Looked up from germline, CDR1 is MGHRA and CDR2 is YSYEKL. Deletions cut 4 bases from V and 1 base from J, with 17 bases between. Written as DNA, the CDR3 is TGCGCCAGCAGCCCGGGGCCTGGGGGCCTAAGCAATCAGCCCCAGCATTTT. It encodes CASSPGPGGLSNQPQHF.

This chain uses TRBV13 with TRBJ2-1; 13 bases match TRBD2. The trim removed 3 bases at V and 3 bases at J, leaving 8 bases unmatched. This CDR3 is built from 18 residues. Germline V lookup: CDR1 PRHDT, CDR2 FYEKMQ (reference sequence). The CDR3 sequence is CASSLGLAGRGYYNEQFF. CDR3 DNA: TGTGCCAGCAGCTTGGGACTAGCGGGGAGGGGGTACTACAATGAGCAGTTCTTC.

The gene calls are TRBV27 and TRBJ2-1; D may be TRBD1 (5 bases). Deletions cut 4 bases from V and 8 bases from J, with 15 bases between. The CDR3 contains 14 residues. CDR1 is MNHEY, CDR2 SMNVEV, per germline (reference sequence). CDR3 loop: CASSSAAAGYEQFF. The CDR3 nucleotides read TGTGCCAGCAGTTCAGCCGCCGCAGGGTATGAGCAGTTCTTC.

This clone occurred a few times. The chain recombines TRBV11-2 with TRBJ2-4, with TRBD2 matching over 9 bases. Germline V lookup: CDR1 SGHAT, CDR2 FQNNGV. V shed 5 bases, J shed 5 bases, and the junction held 4 bases outside the gene matches. CDR3 size: 14 residues. The CDR3 region is CASSLRTSENIQYF. The CDR3 DNA reads TGTGCCAGCAGCCTGAGGACTAGCGAAAACATTCAGTACTTC.

The chain carries TRBV7-6 and TRBJ2-3, with D possibly TRBD2 on 5 matching bases. The length of the CDR3 is 15 residues. V was trimmed by 0 bases and J by 1 base, leaving 8 bases between them. The V gene's germline CDR1 is SGHVS and CDR2 FNYEAQ. This CDR3 is CASSLAGSGTDTQYF. The CDR3 nucleotides read TGTGCCAGCAGCTTAGCTGGTAGCGGCACAGATACGCAGTATTTT.

The V call is TRBV7-6, the J call TRBJ2-2, with TRBD2 identical over 8 bases. The CDR3 loop spans 15 amino acids. Germline CDR1 SGHVS, CDR2 FNYEAQ. Trimming at V came to 3 bases and at J to 2 bases, leaving 2 bases not matched to a gene. CDR3 residues: CASSFSGANTGELFF. The CDR3 coding sequence is TGTGCCAGCAGCTTTAGCGGGGCAAACACCGGGGAGCTGTTTTTT.

The chain has TRBV2 and TRBJ2-7; 13 bases fit TRBD2. Germline V gives CDR1 SNHLY, CDR2 FYNNEI. This CDR3 is built from 15 residues. V was clipped by 3 bases and J by 5 bases; unmatched bases: 4. The CDR3 DNA reads TGTGCCAGCAGTGAGGGACTAGCGGGAAGGAACGAGCAGTACTTC. Protein sequence: CASSEGLAGRNEQYF.

This chain connects TRBV4-3 to TRBJ2-1; 7 nucleotides agree with TRBD2. The CDR3 loop spans 20 amino acids. Germline trimming cut 0 bases from V and 0 bases from J; bases unmatched to any gene: 14. Germline V gene data show CDR1 as LGHNA and CDR2 as YSLEER. This chain's CDR3 is CASSQDGASGAISSYNEQFF. As DNA, the CDR3 is TGCGCCAGCAGCCAAGACGGGGCTAGCGGCGCGATTAGCTCCTACAATGAGCAGTTCTTC.

The chain combines TRBV9 with TRBJ2-1; 7 nucleotides align to TRBD1. The germline gives CDR1 SGDLS, CDR2 YYNGEE. V lost 4 bases and J lost 6; bases outside the gene matches: 13. This CDR3 spans 16 amino acids. The DNA of the CDR3 is TGTGCCAGCAGCCCAAGTGTGGGACAGCTGAGCAATGAGCAGTTCTTC. Its translation: CASSPSVGQLSNEQFF. The variable domain in full, completed from reference TRBV9 and TRBJ2-1, reads DSGVTQTPKHLITATGQRVTLRCSPRSGDLSVYWYQQSLDQGLQFLIQYYNGEERAKGNILERFSAQQFPDLHSELNLSSLELGDSALYFCASSPSVGQLSNEQFFGPGTRLTVL.

The CDR3 DNA is TGTGCCAGCAGCCACGGACAGGGGGCAGGCAATGAGCAGTTCTTC. It specifies CASSHGQGAGNEQFF. This chain links TRBV5-6 with TRBJ2-1; 11 nucleotides align to TRBD1. The V gene's germline CDR1 is SGHDT and CDR2 YYEEEE. The CDR3 has 15 residues. With V trimmed by 4 bases and J by 6 bases, 6 bases remained unmatched.

The V and J genes are TRBV28 and TRBJ1-4; D unresolved. CDR1 and CDR2 from the germline V gene are MDHEN and SYDVKM. Between the trimmed V and J ends, which lost 8 bases and 0 bases, there was a span of 13 bases. CDR3 length: 15 residues. CDR3: CASGGVSATNEKLFF. The CDR3 DNA sequence: TGTGCCAGCGGTGGGGTCTCCGCAACTAATGAAAAACTGTTTTTT.